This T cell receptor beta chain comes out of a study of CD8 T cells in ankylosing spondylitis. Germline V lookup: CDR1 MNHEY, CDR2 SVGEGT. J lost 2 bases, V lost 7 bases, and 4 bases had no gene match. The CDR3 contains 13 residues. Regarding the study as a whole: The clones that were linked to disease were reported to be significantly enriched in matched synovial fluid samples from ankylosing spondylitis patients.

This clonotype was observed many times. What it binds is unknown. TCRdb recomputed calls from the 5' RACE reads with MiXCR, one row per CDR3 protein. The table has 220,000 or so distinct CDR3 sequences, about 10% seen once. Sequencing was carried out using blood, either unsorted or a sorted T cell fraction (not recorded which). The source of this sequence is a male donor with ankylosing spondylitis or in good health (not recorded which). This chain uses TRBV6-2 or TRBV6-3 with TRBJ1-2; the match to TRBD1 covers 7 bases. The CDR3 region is CASTDRANYGYTF. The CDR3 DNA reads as TGTGCCAGCACCGACAGGGCAAACTATGGCTACACCTTC.